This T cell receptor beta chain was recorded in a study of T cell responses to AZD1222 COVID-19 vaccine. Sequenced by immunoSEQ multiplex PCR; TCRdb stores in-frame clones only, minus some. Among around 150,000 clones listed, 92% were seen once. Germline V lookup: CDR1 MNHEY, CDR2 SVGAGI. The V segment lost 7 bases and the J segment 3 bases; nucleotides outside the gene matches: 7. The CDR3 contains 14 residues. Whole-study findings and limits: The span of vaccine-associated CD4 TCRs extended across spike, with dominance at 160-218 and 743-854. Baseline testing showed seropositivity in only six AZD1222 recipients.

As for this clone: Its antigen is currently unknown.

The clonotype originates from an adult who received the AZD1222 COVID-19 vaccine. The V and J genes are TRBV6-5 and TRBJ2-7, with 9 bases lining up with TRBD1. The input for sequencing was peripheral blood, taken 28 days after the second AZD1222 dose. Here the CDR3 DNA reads TGTGCCAGCACCACTACGACAGGGGGCTACGAGCAGTACTTC. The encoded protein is CASTTTTGGYEQYF.